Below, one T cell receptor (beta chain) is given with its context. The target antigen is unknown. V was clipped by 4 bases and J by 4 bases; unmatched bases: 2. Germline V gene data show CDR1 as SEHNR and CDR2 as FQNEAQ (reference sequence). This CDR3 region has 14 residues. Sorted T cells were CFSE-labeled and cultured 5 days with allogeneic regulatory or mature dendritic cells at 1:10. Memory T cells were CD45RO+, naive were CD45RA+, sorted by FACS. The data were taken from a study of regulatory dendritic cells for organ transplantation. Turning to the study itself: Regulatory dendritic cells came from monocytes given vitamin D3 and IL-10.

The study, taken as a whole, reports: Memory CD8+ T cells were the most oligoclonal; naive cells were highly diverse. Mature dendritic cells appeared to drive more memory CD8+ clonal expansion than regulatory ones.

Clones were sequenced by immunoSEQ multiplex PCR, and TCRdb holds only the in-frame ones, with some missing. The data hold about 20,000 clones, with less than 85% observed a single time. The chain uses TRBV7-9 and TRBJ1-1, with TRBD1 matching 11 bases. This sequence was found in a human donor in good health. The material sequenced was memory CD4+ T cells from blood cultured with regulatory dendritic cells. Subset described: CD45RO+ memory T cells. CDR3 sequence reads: CASSWGQGGTEAFF. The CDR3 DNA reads TGTGCCAGCAGCTGGGGACAGGGGGGCACTGAAGCTTTCTTT.